This T cell receptor beta chain came from a study of blood T cell repertoires in COVID-19. Study-wide context: PBMCs, B-cell-depleted T cells, or T cells were the source of the cDNA or gDNA that made up the material.

V lost 1 base and J lost 2, with 8 bases in between. CDR1 and CDR2 (germline): LGHDT, YNNKEL (reference sequence). The CDR3 length is 14 residues. In the original analysis: Amplifying reference gene primers gave estimates of nucleated cell counts. Sequencing used immunoSEQ multiplex PCR; TCRdb keeps in-frame clones, though not all of them. From that table come the V and J calls and clone size; the DNA was used to work out D and trimming. This sample has fewer than 150,000 clones; almost 85% occur once, and the top ten carry around 13%. This clonotype was obtained from a woman in her 30s who had recovered from COVID-19. The V gene is TRBV3-1 (or the pseudogene TRBV3-2), the J gene TRBJ1-1; no reliable D call. The material sequenced was peripheral blood. The CDR3: CASSQVTANTEAFF. CDR3 nucleotides: TGTGCCAGCAGCCAAGTTACAGCCAACACTGAAGCTTTCTTT.